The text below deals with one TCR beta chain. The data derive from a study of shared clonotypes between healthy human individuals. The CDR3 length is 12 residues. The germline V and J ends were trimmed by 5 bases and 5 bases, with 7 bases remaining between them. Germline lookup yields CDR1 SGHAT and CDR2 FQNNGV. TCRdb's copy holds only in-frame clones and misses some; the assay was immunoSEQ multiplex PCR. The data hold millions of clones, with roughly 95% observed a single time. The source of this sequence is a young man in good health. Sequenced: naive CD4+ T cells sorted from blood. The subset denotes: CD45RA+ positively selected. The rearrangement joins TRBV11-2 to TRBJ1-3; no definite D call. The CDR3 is CASSPSRNTIYF. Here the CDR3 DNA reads TGTGCCAGCAGCCCGTCCCGAAACACCATATATTTT.